The next 6 T cell receptor beta chains were all read from a single sample in a study of identical twins (dated by TCRdb to between 2015 and 2016). Libraries were prepared through 5' RACE. Sequencing took place on an Illumina HiSeq 2000. TCRdb redid the processing of the public reads, applying fastp at Q25 and MiXCR, and retained in-frame beta chains. Each entry merges the rows of one CDR3 protein and shows their most common DNA and genes. The sample data list 260,000 or so distinct CDR3 sequences, and approximately 6.8% of these were observed just once. The ten largest clones represent 5.4% of the sample. Another study also made use of these data, one on yellow fever vaccine responses in identical twins.

Sequenced: CD8+ T cells sorted from blood. These receptors originate from a woman younger than 30 in good health.

This clonotype has a count of ten or more. The chain combines TRBV15 with TRBJ2-3; TRBD2 matches at 10 bases. Germline V gene sequence: CDR1 LNHNV, CDR2 YYDKDF (reference sequence). The V gene end was trimmed by 6 bases and the J gene end by 1 base; junction bases not matched to a gene: 7. The CDR3 loop spans 16 amino acids. CDR3 region: CATRPGTSDRTDTQYF. CDR3 sequence (DNA): TGTGCCACCAGGCCCGGGACTAGCGATCGCACAGATACGCAGTATTTT.

The chain carries TRBV6-1 and TRBJ2-5; TRBD1 matches at 9 bases. There are 14 residues in the CDR3. After removal of 7 bases from V and 5 bases from J, the junction contained 8 bases not matched to a gene. The germline gives CDR1 MNHNS, CDR2 SASEGT. The CDR3 loop reads CASTKGQGGETQYF. Written as DNA, the CDR3 is TGTGCCAGCACCAAGGGACAGGGAGGGGAGACCCAGTACTTC.

Only a few counts were recorded for this clonotype. V and J are TRBV4-1 and TRBJ2-3; the D is unclear. The length of the CDR3 is 17 residues. CDR1 is MGHRA and CDR2 is YSYEKL in the germline V gene. V shed 3 bases and J shed 0 bases, with 16 bases lying between them. CDR3 coding DNA: TGCGCCAGCAGCCATTATTTGGCCCAGCCTAGCACAGATACGCAGTATTTT. Translated, it gives CASSHYLAQPSTDTQYF.

This clonotype occurred many times. The CDR3 DNA follows: TGCAGTGCTAAGGTGGCGTACAATGAGCAGTTCTTC. It yields the protein CSAKVAYNEQFF. The chain couples TRBV20-1 to TRBJ2-1; D is uncertain. The germline V gene encodes CDR1 DFQATT and CDR2 SNEGSKA (reference sequence). This CDR3 has 12 residues. V dropped 4 bases and J dropped 4 bases, with 8 bases sitting between them.

This clonotype was seen at least ten times. The chain joins TRBV28 to TRBJ1-1; 7 nucleotides line up with TRBD1. Trimming removed 5 bases from V and 4 bases from J; junction bases left unmatched: 7. Germline V gene lookup returns CDR1 MDHEN and CDR2 SYDVKM. The CDR3 loop spans 14 amino acids. CDR3 amino acids: CASSISTGATEAFF. Written as DNA, the CDR3 is TGTGCCAGCAGTATTTCCACAGGGGCCACTGAAGCTTTCTTT.

The table lists this clonotype with many counts. The gene calls are TRBV4-1 and TRBJ1-1; possibly TRBD1 for D (6 bases). Germline CDR1 is MGHRA and CDR2 is YSYEKL. The CDR3 covers 15 residues. The germline V and J ends were trimmed by 2 bases and 11 bases, with 21 bases remaining between them. CDR3 residues: CASSQTDTGTGAAFF. DNA for the CDR3: TGCGCCAGCAGCCAAACCGATACAGGGACCGGGGCGGCTTTCTTT.